The 23 T cell receptor beta chains given below trace back to one sample, sequenced in a study of T cell responses to AZD1222 COVID-19 vaccine. The repertoire was sequenced with immunoSEQ multiplex PCR; TCRdb's copy has only in-frame clones and lacks some. The data contain more than 100,000 clones, 92% of them seen just once; the ten biggest clones take up approximately 8%. Sequences were derived from peripheral blood, sampled 28 days after the second AZD1222 dose. The receptors originated from an adult who received the AZD1222 COVID-19 vaccine.

V gene TRBV24-1 combines with J gene TRBJ2-1; 7 bases align to TRBD1. Germline lookup yields CDR1 KGHDR and CDR2 SFDVKD. Losses at the gene ends were 4 bases for V and 16 bases for J; bases not matched to a gene: 6. The length of the CDR3 is 11 residues. The CDR3, as DNA: TGTGCCACCAGTGACCGGGACAGTCATTTCTTC. Translating it yields CATSDRDSHFF.

The chain carries TRBV5-1 and TRBJ2-2, with TRBD1 identical over 8 bases. CDR3 length: 21 residues. Trimming took 3 bases from V and 5 from J; bases not matched to a gene: 24. CDR1 is SGHRS, CDR2 YFSETQ, per germline. The CDR3 DNA is TGCGCCAGCAGCTACCTACCAACCGGGACAGGTTCAGGAGGGAGAACCGGGGAGCTGTTTTTT. As protein: CASSYLPTGTGSGGRTGELFF.

The CDR3 loop is CASSLPGQGRLREKLFF. CDR3 coding DNA: TGTGCCAGCAGCTTACCGGGACAGGGTCGTCTAAGAGAAAAACTGTTTTTT. The rearrangement joins TRBV7-9 to TRBJ1-4, with 9 nucleotides matching TRBD1. This CDR3 contains 17 residues. V dropped 2 bases and J dropped 8; count of bases not matched to a gene: 12. Per the germline V gene, CDR1 is SEHNR and CDR2 is FQNEAQ (reference sequence).

The rearrangement uses TRBV19 and TRBJ2-2, with a possible D match to TRBD2 (5 bases). The V end was cut by 9 bases, the J end by 4 bases, with 15 bases between. The CDR3 runs to 14 residues. Germline lookup yields CDR1 LNHDA and CDR2 SQIVND (reference sequence). DNA of the CDR3: TGTGCCAGCCTCTTGGGTCGGGGCACCGGGGAGCTGTTTTTT. Translation: CASLLGRGTGELFF. Together with reference TRBV19 and TRBJ2-2, the CDR3 gives the full variable domain: DGGITQSPKYLFRKEGQNVTLSCEQNLNHDAMYWYRQDPGQGLRLIYYSQIVNDFQKGDIAEGYSVSREKKESFPLTVTSAQKNPTAFYLCASLLGRGTGELFFGEGSRLTVL.

This chain joins TRBV6-5 and TRBJ2-1, with 9 bases matching TRBD2. V lost 4 bases and J lost 9; bases outside the gene matches: 7. Germline values: CDR1 MNHEY, CDR2 SVGAGI. The CDR3 extends over 14 amino acids. The CDR3 coding sequence is TGTGCCAGCAGTTCCAGCGGGGGGCGTGGTGAGCAGTTCTTC. This sequence encodes CASSSSGGRGEQFF.

This clone was counted a single time. The rearrangement joins TRBV5-1 to TRBJ1-1, with D tentatively TRBD1 (6 bases). The V and J ends lost 5 bases and 0 bases respectively, with 17 bases between them. CDR3 length: 16 residues. The V gene's germline CDR1 is SGHRS and CDR2 YFSETQ. CDR3 DNA sequence: TGCGCCAGCAGTCGGGCCCTCCCAGGGGTGAACACTGAAGCTTTCTTT. Protein: CASSRALPGVNTEAFF.

The gene calls are TRBV6-5 and TRBJ1-1; D call uncertain. The germline gives CDR1 MNHEY, CDR2 SVGAGI. The V end was cut by 8 bases, the J end by 7 bases, with 20 bases between. The CDR3 extends over 14 amino acids. This chain's CDR3 is CASRLRTPTSEAFF. The CDR3 DNA reads as TGTGCCAGCCGACTTCGTACACCAACTAGTGAAGCTTTCTTT.

The rearrangement uses TRBV2 and TRBJ1-5; D uncertain. V lost 6 bases, J lost 4 bases, and 4 bases lay in between. The germline V gene encodes CDR1 SNHLY and CDR2 FYNNEI. There are 11 residues in the CDR3. The CDR3 sequence: CASRENQPQHF. In DNA, the CDR3 is TGTGCCAGCAGAGAAAATCAGCCCCAGCATTTT.

The V gene is TRBV11-1, the J gene TRBJ2-3, with no clear D. V lost 0 bases, J lost 9 bases, and 13 bases lay in between. The length of the CDR3 is 14 residues. Germline V CDR1 and CDR2: SGHAT, FQDESV (reference sequence). The CDR3 sequence is CASSLATQTGTQYF. CDR3 in DNA: TGTGCCAGCAGCTTAGCAACACAGACTGGGACGCAGTATTTT.

Worth noting for this clone: The junction departs from the called germline gene at one end, perhaps through a read error. V and J are TRBV6-1 and TRBJ1-5, with no clear D. The CDR3 is 11 residues long. From germline, CDR1 is MNHNS and CDR2 SASEGT. This CDR3 reads CASSEEQPQHF. CDR3 nucleotide sequence: TGTGCCAGCAGCGAAGAGCAGCCCCAGCATTTT.

The chain employs TRBV5-1 and TRBJ2-7; D is perhaps TRBD2 (6 bases). Deletions cut 4 bases from V and 0 bases from J, with 14 bases between. There are 15 residues in the CDR3. Germline V gene data show CDR1 as SGHRS and CDR2 as YFSETQ. The CDR3 bases are TGCGCCAGCAGCACCTACGGGAGTACCTCCTACGAGCAGTACTTC. Translating gives CASSTYGSTSYEQYF.

J is TRBJ2-5 and V is TRBV12-5; D not certain. V lost 4 bases and J lost 9, with 9 bases in between. The germline CDR1 and CDR2 sequences are LGHNT and FRNRAP. This CDR3 contains 11 residues. The CDR3 reads CASGSAGAQYF. The CDR3 nucleotides read TGTGCTAGTGGTTCCGCTGGGGCCCAGTACTTC.

V is TRBV11-2 and J is TRBJ2-7; a weak D match, TRBD1 (6 bases). The CDR3 has 14 residues. Trimming removed 6 bases from V and 6 bases from J, with 18 bases in between. CDR1 is SGHAT and CDR2 is FQNNGV in the germline V gene. The CDR3 protein is CASSPPNRDREQYF. The CDR3 nucleotides are TGTGCCAGCAGTCCTCCGAACAGGGACCGCGAGCAGTACTTC.

This clone showed up just a few times. The chain recombines TRBV7-9 with TRBJ2-7; a possible D gene is TRBD1 (5 bases). The CDR3 spans 16 residues. The ends were cut back, 2 bases at V and 3 bases at J, with 17 bases in the middle. Looked up from germline, CDR1 is SEHNR and CDR2 is FQNEAQ (reference sequence). As DNA, the CDR3 is TGTGCCAGCAGCTTATTGGGTGCAGGGAAGAACTACGAGCAGTACTTC. It encodes CASSLLGAGKNYEQYF.

V gene TRBV4-1 combines with J gene TRBJ1-1, with D hard to call. The CDR3 runs to 15 residues. V was clipped by 2 bases and J by 0 bases, with 10 bases between them. Germline V gives CDR1 MGHRA, CDR2 YSYEKL. The CDR3 is CASSQRVQMNTEAFF. Written as DNA, the CDR3 is TGCGCCAGCAGCCAAAGGGTCCAGATGAACACTGAAGCTTTCTTT.

J is TRBJ1-5 and V is TRBV24-1; 8 positions match TRBD1. The V gene end was trimmed by 4 bases and the J gene end by 6 bases; junction bases not matched to a gene: 7. CDR1 is KGHDR, CDR2 SFDVKD, per germline. The CDR3 contains 15 residues. The CDR3, as DNA: TGTGCCACCAGTGACCCCCGGACAGGGAGTCAGCCCCAGCATTTT. It is translated as CATSDPRTGSQPQHF.

The chain is built from TRBV7-9 and TRBJ1-1; D may be TRBD1 (5 bases). This CDR3 comprises 15 residues. Germline V CDR1 and CDR2: SEHNR, FQNEAQ (reference sequence). The V gene lost 5 bases and the J gene lost 1 base, with 14 bases spanning the gap. This CDR3 reads CASSPTDGENTEAFF. The CDR3 DNA reads as TGTGCCAGCAGCCCGACAGACGGAGAGAACACTGAAGCTTTCTTT.

The rearrangement joins TRBV2 to TRBJ2-7, with 7 bases aligning to TRBD2. The length of the CDR3 is 16 residues. The V gene end was trimmed by 2 bases and the J gene end by 6 bases; junction bases not matched to a gene: 13. Germline CDR1 reads SNHLY; CDR2 reads FYNNEI. The CDR3 region has the DNA TGTGCCAGCAGTGAAACCTTCGGCGGGAGTGCAGGCGAGCAGTACTTC. This gives the protein CASSETFGGSAGEQYF.

The chain employs TRBV19 and TRBJ1-1, with D hard to call. V shed 7 bases and J shed 6 bases, with 12 bases lying between them. Germline CDR1 is LNHDA and CDR2 is SQIVND (reference sequence). CDR3 length: 12 amino acids. CDR3 loop: CASTPGVAEAFF. The CDR3, as DNA: TGTGCCAGTACTCCCGGGGTCGCTGAAGCTTTCTTT.

The chain links TRBV18 to TRBJ1-2; D ambiguous. Trimming shortened V by 0 bases and J by 0 bases, and 11 bases separated the two germline ends. The CDR3 is 16 amino acids. Germline CDR1 is KGHSH and CDR2 is LQKENI. CDR3 DNA sequence: TGTGCCAGCTCACCACCTATCCGGACGGCTAACTATGGCTACACCTTC. Translated, it gives CASSPPIRTANYGYTF.

With regard to this clone: At one end the junction does not follow the germline gene, possibly because of a read error. The J gene is TRBJ1-5, the V gene TRBV11-2; 8 bases fit TRBD1. The CDR3 consists of 14 residues. CDR1 is SGHAT and CDR2 is FQNNGV in the germline V gene. CDR3 amino acids: CASSLDRGGQPQHF. CDR3 bases: TGTGCCAGCAGCCTAGACAGGGGTGGTCAGCCCCAGCATTTT.

The sample holds one count of this clone. This chain connects TRBV25-1 to TRBJ1-3; possible D gene TRBD1, 6 bases. This CDR3 has 15 amino acids. V was trimmed by 5 bases and J by 0 bases, leaving 11 bases between them. CDR1 is MGHDK, CDR2 SYGVNS, per germline. CDR3 residues: CASSPPGHSGNTIYF. The CDR3 DNA reads TGTGCCAGCAGTCCTCCGGGACACTCTGGAAACACCATATATTTT.

This sequence joins TRBV5-1 and TRBJ1-1; a possible D gene is TRBD1 (5 bases). The CDR3 totals 14 residues. CDR1 and CDR2 from the germline V gene are SGHRS and YFSETQ. V lost 4 bases and J lost 0, with 10 bases in between. The CDR3 coding sequence is TGCGCCAGCAGCCAAGGGACCGTGAACACTGAAGCTTTCTTT. Translating it yields CASSQGTVNTEAFF.